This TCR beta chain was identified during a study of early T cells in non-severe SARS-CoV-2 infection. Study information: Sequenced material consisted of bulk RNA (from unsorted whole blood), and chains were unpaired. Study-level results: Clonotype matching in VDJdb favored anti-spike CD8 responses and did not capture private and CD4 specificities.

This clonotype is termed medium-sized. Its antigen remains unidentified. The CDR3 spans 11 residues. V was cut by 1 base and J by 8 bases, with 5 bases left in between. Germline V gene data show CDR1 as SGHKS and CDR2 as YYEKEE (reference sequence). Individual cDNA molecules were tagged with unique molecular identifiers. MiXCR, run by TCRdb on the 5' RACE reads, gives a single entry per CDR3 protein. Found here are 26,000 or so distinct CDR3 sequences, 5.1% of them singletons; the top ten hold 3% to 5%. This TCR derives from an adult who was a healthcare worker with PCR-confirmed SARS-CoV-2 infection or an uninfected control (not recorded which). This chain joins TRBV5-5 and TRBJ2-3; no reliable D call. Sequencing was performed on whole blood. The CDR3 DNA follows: TGTGCCAGCAGCTTGTTAGGTACGCAGTATTTT. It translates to CASSLLGTQYF.